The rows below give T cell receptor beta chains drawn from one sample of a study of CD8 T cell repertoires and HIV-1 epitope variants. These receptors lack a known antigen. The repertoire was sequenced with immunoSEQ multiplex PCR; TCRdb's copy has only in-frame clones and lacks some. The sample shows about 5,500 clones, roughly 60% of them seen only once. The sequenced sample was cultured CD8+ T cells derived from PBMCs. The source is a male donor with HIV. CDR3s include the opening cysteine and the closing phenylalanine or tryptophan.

CDR3 protein: CASSLWRGEYNEQFF; V gene: TRBV5-6; J gene: TRBJ2-1
CDR3 protein: CASSSRPNEQFF; V gene: TRBV5-6; J gene: TRBJ2-1
CDR3 protein: CASSLVKEIAAYNEQFF; V gene: TRBV7-8; J gene: TRBJ2-1
CDR3 protein: CASSLDSVFVGAQYF; V gene: TRBV5-8; J gene: TRBJ2-3
CDR3 protein: CASSQEPGAGALSSYEQYF; V gene: TRBV7-2; J gene: TRBJ2-7
CDR3 protein: CASSVGGLAGVGDTQYF; V gene: TRBV9; J gene: TRBJ2-3
CDR3 protein: CASSLAGSSYEQYF; V gene: TRBV27; J gene: TRBJ2-7
CDR3 protein: CASSPADARPLYGYTF; V gene: TRBV9; J gene: TRBJ1-2
CDR3 protein: CASRPDSNYGYTF; V gene: TRBV5-1; J gene: TRBJ1-2
CDR3 protein: CASSQVITAGKWNF; V gene: TRBV4-3; J gene: TRBJ2-7
CDR3 protein: CASSYGRAGQPQHF; V gene: TRBV28; J gene: TRBJ1-5
CDR3 protein: CASSSPNGGPLGNEQFF; V gene: TRBV11-3; J gene: TRBJ2-1
CDR3 protein: CASSYRGTGELFF; V gene: TRBV7-9; J gene: TRBJ2-2
CDR3 protein: CASSLNTLNTEAFF; V gene: TRBV16; J gene: TRBJ1-1
CDR3 protein: CASSTSGRASRAINNEQFF; V gene: TRBV19; J gene: TRBJ2-1
CDR3 protein: CASSMPGPGQISADTQYF; V gene: TRBV9; J gene: TRBJ2-3
CDR3 protein: CAWSVVKTNEKLFF; V gene: TRBV30; J gene: TRBJ1-4
CDR3 protein: CASSDYGALNTEAFF; V gene: TRBV19; J gene: TRBJ1-1
CDR3 protein: CASSPRDRTTGNTIYF; V gene: TRBV18; J gene: TRBJ1-3
CDR3 protein: CASSVATGVADTIYF; V gene: TRBV9; J gene: TRBJ1-3
CDR3 protein: CASSLEGGRSYNEQFF; V gene: TRBV7-9; J gene: TRBJ2-1
CDR3 protein: CASSQVPFRGGAGELFF; V gene: TRBV4-3; J gene: TRBJ2-2